Listed below are T cell receptor beta chains from one sample, sequenced in a study of blood T cell repertoires in COVID-19. Sequencing was performed with immunoSEQ multiplex PCR; in TCRdb, only in-frame clones are kept and a portion is missing. Among hundreds of thousands of clones listed, around 91% were seen once. The sequenced sample was PBMCs or T cells enriched from blood (not recorded which). These receptors were collected from a woman younger than 35 with acute COVID-19. Each CDR3 is given with its conserved first and last residue. Fields, in order: J gene, V gene, clone size, D gene, CDR3 protein, CDR3 DNA. The D gene is left open where the match is weak. Rows give clone size only sometimes, using once, few, many, or a class for an expanded clone.

j_gene: TRBJ2-1
v_gene: TRBV24-1
abundance: .
d_gene: TRBD2
CDR3aa: CATSGTSENNEQFF
CDR3nt: TGTGCCACCAGTGGGACTAGCGAGAACAATGAGCAGTTCTTC

j_gene: TRBJ2-7
v_gene: TRBV12-3/TRBV12-4
abundance: .
d_gene: .
CDR3aa: CASSFGSYEQYF
CDR3nt: TGTGCCAGCAGTTTTGGGAGTTACGAGCAGTACTTC

j_gene: TRBJ2-5
v_gene: TRBV7-9
abundance: .
d_gene: .
CDR3aa: CASSPRQQETQYF
CDR3nt: TGTGCCAGCAGCCCCCGACAGCAAGAGACCCAGTACTTC

j_gene: TRBJ2-7
v_gene: TRBV7-6
abundance: .
d_gene: TRBD1
CDR3aa: CARGSGQGAREQYF
CDR3nt: TGTGCCCGGGGGTCGGGACAGGGTGCTCGGGAGCAGTACTTC

j_gene: TRBJ2-7
v_gene: TRBV6-2/TRBV6-3
abundance: .
d_gene: .
CDR3aa: CASSTRRGRNEQYF
CDR3nt: TGTGCCAGCAGTACCCGAAGGGGAAGGAACGAGCAGTACTTC

j_gene: TRBJ2-7
v_gene: TRBV7-3
abundance: few
d_gene: TRBD1
CDR3aa: CASSMTGADEQYF
CDR3nt: TGTGCCAGCAGTATGACAGGGGCTGACGAGCAGTACTTC

j_gene: TRBJ2-2
v_gene: TRBV27
abundance: .
d_gene: TRBD1
CDR3aa: CASSSDRSRGELFF
CDR3nt: TGTGCCAGCAGTTCGGACAGGTCGCGCGGGGAGCTGTTTTTT

j_gene: TRBJ1-5
v_gene: TRBV28
abundance: .
d_gene: TRBD1
CDR3aa: CASSLGQGGDQHF
CDR3nt: TGTGCCAGCAGTTTAGGGCAGGGGGGAGACCAGCATTTT

j_gene: TRBJ2-1
v_gene: TRBV11-2
abundance: .
d_gene: TRBD2
CDR3aa: CASRRLAGASEQFF
CDR3nt: TGTGCCAGCCGGAGACTAGCGGGAGCGAGTGAGCAGTTCTTC

j_gene: TRBJ2-2
v_gene: TRBV6-5
abundance: .
d_gene: TRBD1
CDR3aa: CASNTGGNTGELFF
CDR3nt: TGTGCCAGCAATACAGGGGGCAACACCGGGGAGCTGTTTTTT

j_gene: TRBJ1-5
v_gene: TRBV6-5
abundance: .
d_gene: .
CDR3aa: CASSRQVDQPQHF
CDR3nt: TGTGCCAGCAGTAGACAGGTGGATCAGCCCCAGCATTTT

j_gene: TRBJ1-4
v_gene: TRBV27
abundance: .
d_gene: .
CDR3aa: CASSGREGEKLFF
CDR3nt: TGTGCCAGCAGTGGACGGGAAGGGGAAAAACTGTTTTTT

j_gene: TRBJ2-2
v_gene: TRBV3-1/TRBV3-2
abundance: .
d_gene: TRBD2
CDR3aa: CASSKLAGDGELFF
CDR3nt: TGTGCCAGCAGCAAACTAGCGGGAGACGGGGAGCTGTTTTTT

j_gene: TRBJ2-7
v_gene: TRBV7-9
abundance: .
d_gene: TRBD2
CDR3aa: CASSLFVAGGEQYF
CDR3nt: TGTGCCAGCAGCTTATTCGTAGCGGGAGGCGAGCAGTACTTC

j_gene: TRBJ1-5
v_gene: TRBV28
abundance: .
d_gene: .
CDR3aa: CASSWTALNQPQHF
CDR3nt: TGTGCCAGCAGTTGGACAGCCCTCAATCAGCCCCAGCATTTT

j_gene: TRBJ1-4
v_gene: TRBV29-1
abundance: .
d_gene: .
CDR3aa: CSVARGTNEKLFF
CDR3nt: TGCAGCGTCGCGAGAGGGACTAATGAAAAACTGTTTTTT

j_gene: TRBJ2-5
v_gene: TRBV6-5
abundance: .
d_gene: TRBD2
CDR3aa: CASTRTSGNPQYF
CDR3nt: TGTGCCAGCACGCGGACTAGCGGGAATCCCCAGTACTTC

j_gene: TRBJ1-4
v_gene: TRBV19
abundance: .
d_gene: .
CDR3aa: CASSILGPEKLFF
CDR3nt: TGTGCCAGTAGTATATTGGGCCCTGAAAAACTGTTTTTT

j_gene: TRBJ2-3
v_gene: TRBV9
abundance: .
d_gene: .
CDR3aa: CASSPMVTDTQYF
CDR3nt: TGTGCCAGCAGCCCTATGGTCACAGATACGCAGTATTTT

j_gene: TRBJ2-2
v_gene: TRBV28
abundance: .
d_gene: .
CDR3aa: CASSFRGELFF
CDR3nt: TGTGCCAGCAGTTTCAGGGGGGAGCTGTTTTTT

j_gene: TRBJ2-3
v_gene: TRBV11-2
abundance: .
d_gene: .
CDR3aa: CASSLVASPRRCQSQYF
CDR3nt: TGTGCCAGCAGCTTGGTAGCTTCACCCCGAAGGTGTCAATCGCAGTATTTT

j_gene: TRBJ1-2
v_gene: TRBV19
abundance: .
d_gene: .
CDR3aa: CASSMGPANYGYTF
CDR3nt: TGTGCCAGTAGTATGGGCCCAGCTAACTATGGCTACACCTTC

j_gene: TRBJ2-1
v_gene: TRBV28
abundance: .
d_gene: .
CDR3aa: CASSLFDSRNEQFF
CDR3nt: TGTGCCAGCAGTTTATTCGACAGCCGAAATGAGCAGTTCTTC

j_gene: TRBJ1-1
v_gene: TRBV28
abundance: .
d_gene: .
CDR3aa: CASRGVETEAFF
CDR3nt: TGTGCCAGCAGAGGGGTGGAAACTGAAGCTTTCTTT

j_gene: TRBJ1-1
v_gene: TRBV7-9
abundance: .
d_gene: .
CDR3aa: CASSDSLMNTEAFF
CDR3nt: TGTGCCAGCAGCGACTCATTAATGAACACTGAAGCTTTCTTT

j_gene: TRBJ1-2
v_gene: TRBV29-1
abundance: .
d_gene: .
CDR3aa: CSADSVYGYTF
CDR3nt: TGCAGCGCTGACAGCGTCTATGGCTACACCTTC